The 15 T cell receptor beta chains listed next were all sequenced from one sample in a study of CXCR4 blockade with PD-1 therapy in pancreatic cancer (dated by TCRdb to about 2019). Receptor amplification or capture employed the immunoSEQ multiplex PCR assay. This is the immuneACCESS table as TCRdb keeps it, with only in-frame sequences that have V and J called. A part of the clones is gone; compared with another copy, unresolved V genes explain less than half, and the rest is unexplained. The sample contains some 8,000 clones, less than 75% of them found a single time. 7.3% of the sample comes from the top ten. Sequencing used tumor tissue. The receptors here all came from a human donor with pancreatic ductal adenocarcinoma.

Concerning this clone: A junction end diverges from the germline sequence, so it may reflect a read error. The V and J genes are TRBV14 and TRBJ2-7; a weak D match, TRBD2 (6 bases). CDR1 is SGHDN, CDR2 FVKESK, per germline. The CDR3 extends over 15 amino acids. CDR3 sequence (DNA): TGTACCAGCAGCCCCTCCTATTGGAGGGCCTACGAGCAGTACTTC. It encodes CTSSPSYWRAYEQYF.

The CDR3 region has the DNA TGTGCCAGCTCACCACGGAATAGCGGGAGCGCCTACGAGCAGTACTTC. Translated, it gives CASSPRNSGSAYEQYF. J is TRBJ2-7 and V is TRBV18; 9 positions match TRBD2. V dropped 1 base and J dropped 2; count of bases not matched to a gene: 6. Germline CDR1 is KGHSH and CDR2 is LQKENI. The CDR3 has 16 amino acids.

The V call is TRBV29-1, the J call TRBJ1-1; D gene unclear. CDR1 SQVTM and CDR2 ANQGSEA come from the germline V gene. V was shortened by 0 bases and J by 10 bases, with 15 bases between the two germline ends. The CDR3 spans 13 residues. CDR3 loop: CSVEDPVDGGAFF. CDR3 nucleotide sequence: TGCAGCGTTGAAGATCCCGTGGATGGTGGAGCTTTCTTT.

The CDR3 DNA reads as TGTGCCAGCAGCCGCGGGACTGTAAATGAGCAGTTCTTC. Translation: CASSRGTVNEQFF. V usage is TRBV14 and J usage is TRBJ2-1, with D possibly TRBD2 on 6 matching bases. Trimming cost V 4 bases and J 7 bases, with 11 bases left between them. The germline V gene has CDR1 SGHDN and CDR2 FVKESK. CDR3 length: 13 residues.

The sample holds a few counts of this clone. The V and J genes are TRBV14 and TRBJ2-3, with a weak D call TRBD2 (6 bases). Germline lookup yields CDR1 SGHDN and CDR2 FVKESK. Between the trimmed V and J ends, which lost 0 bases and 0 bases, there was a span of 7 bases. This CDR3 contains 15 residues. The CDR3: CASSQDGTSTDTQYF. In DNA form, the CDR3 reads TGTGCCAGCAGCCAAGATGGGACTAGCACAGATACGCAGTATTTT.

The V gene is TRBV12-5, the J gene TRBJ2-3; D tentatively fits TRBD1 or TRBD2 (5 bases each). V gave up 6 bases and J gave up 4 bases, with 23 bases separating them. CDR3 length equals 17 residues. The V gene's germline CDR1 is LGHNT and CDR2 FRNRAP. The CDR3 DNA reads as TGTGCTAGTGGGGGTTCGGGACGGGCTGGATGGGCAGATACGCAGTATTTT. It specifies CASGGSGRAGWADTQYF. Complete variable domain (other parts from reference TRBV12-5 and TRBJ2-3): DARVTQTPRHKVTEMGQEVTMRCQPILGHNTVFWYRQTMMQGLELLAYFRNRAPLDDSGMPKDRFSAEMPDATLATLKIQPSEPRDSAVYFCASGGSGRAGWADTQYFGPGTRLTVL.

There are a few counts of this clone. This chain joins TRBV30 and TRBJ2-2, with D possibly called TRBD1 or TRBD2 (5 bases each). The V and J ends lost 8 bases and 11 bases respectively, with 24 bases between them. From germline, CDR1 is GTSNPN and CDR2 SVGIG (reference sequence). CDR3 length: 14 amino acids. Here the CDR3 DNA reads TGTGCCGGCCCCAGGATCCGGGGCTTTGGAGAGCTGTTTTTT. It is translated as CAGPRIRGFGELFF.

This clone is categorized as medium-sized (0.01 to 0.1%). The genes are TRBV11-3 and TRBJ1-4, with unresolved D. From germline, CDR1 is SGHNT and CDR2 YENEEA. This CDR3 has 14 amino acids. V was trimmed by 2 bases and J by 5 bases, leaving 9 bases between them. The chain's CDR3 is CASSLRQDNEKLFF. CDR3 sequence (DNA): TGTGCCAGCAGCTTAAGGCAGGACAATGAAAAACTGTTTTTT. The whole variable domain, filled in from reference TRBV11-3 and TRBJ1-4, reads EAGVVQSPRYKIIEKKQPVAFWCNPISGHNTLYWYLQNLGQGPELLIRYENEEAVDDSQLPKDRFSAERLKGVDSTLKIQPAELGDSAVYLCASSLRQDNEKLFFGSGTQLSVL.

The chain recombines TRBV29-1 with TRBJ2-7; D is perhaps TRBD2 (6 bases). V was shortened by 6 bases and J by 2 bases, with 14 bases between the two germline ends. Germline V lookup: CDR1 SQVTM, CDR2 ANQGSEA. The CDR3 sequence is 13 residues long. The CDR3 DNA sequence: TGCAGCGTGCGTGAGACTAGTACCTACGAGCAGTACTTC. Translation: CSVRETSTYEQYF.

The chain recombines TRBV6-8 with TRBJ2-7; 8 nucleotides align to TRBD2. The CDR3 runs 14 residues. Germline lookup yields CDR1 MNHGY and CDR2 SAAAGT. J was trimmed by 7 bases and V by 5 bases; bases with no gene match: 10. The CDR3 nucleotides read TGTGCCAGCAGTGATCTCTCCAGCGGGAGTGAGCAGTACTTC. Amino acid sequence: CASSDLSSGSEQYF.

The chain uses TRBV14 and TRBJ1-1; maybe TRBD1 (6 bases). The V end was cut by 0 bases, the J end by 7 bases, with 15 bases between. CDR3 length equals 15 residues. Germline CDR1 reads SGHDN; CDR2 reads FVKESK. DNA for the CDR3: TGTGCCAGCAGCCAAGATCTACAGGGAAGAGGTGAAGCTTTCTTT. It encodes CASSQDLQGRGEAFF.

The rearrangement uses TRBV28 and TRBJ2-3; TRBD2 agrees at 14 bases. The V and J ends lost 5 bases and 0 bases, in that order; junction bases with no gene match: 7. The CDR3 extends over 18 amino acids. Germline V gives CDR1 MDHEN, CDR2 SYDVKM. The CDR3 spells CASSRRLAGGSSTDTQYF. DNA for the CDR3: TGTGCCAGCAGTCGACGACTAGCGGGAGGGTCTAGCACAGATACGCAGTATTTT.

The rearrangement links TRBV19 to TRBJ2-6, with D perhaps matching TRBD1 (6 bases). The CDR3 loop spans 15 amino acids. V lost 6 bases to trimming and J lost 1 base, with 10 bases between them. Germline V CDR1 and CDR2: LNHDA, SQIVND (reference sequence). DNA of the CDR3: TGTGCCAGTAGCCCCCAGGGGTCTGGGGCCAACGTCCTGACTTTC. Translated: CASSPQGSGANVLTF. Looking up the rest from reference TRBV19 and TRBJ2-6 gives the full variable domain: DGGITQSPKYLFRKEGQNVTLSCEQNLNHDAMYWYRQDPGQGLRLIYYSQIVNDFQKGDIAEGYSVSREKKESFPLTVTSAQKNPTAFYLCASSPQGSGANVLTFGAGSRLTVL.

This clone was counted between two and nine times. Since one of the bases is ambiguous or unread, X appears in place of its residue. The rearrangement joins TRBV4-1 to TRBJ2-5, with 15 bases matching TRBD2. The CDR3 is made up of 16 amino acids. CDR1 is MGHRA and CDR2 is YSYEKL in the germline V gene. V was pared by 5 bases and J by 4 bases, with 5 bases of the junction left unmatched. This CDR3 is CASSXRTSGGVETQYF. The CDR3, as DNA: TGCGCCAGCAGCRCCCGGACTAGCGGGGGGGTAGAGACCCAGTACTTC.

This clone was seen only a few times. The chain combines TRBV5-1 with TRBJ1-4; 7 bases are a match to TRBD1. Unmatched junction bases numbered 9, after V lost 0 bases and J lost 4 bases. The length of the CDR3 is 17 residues. Germline CDR1 SGHRS, CDR2 YFSETQ. As DNA, the CDR3 is TGCGCCAGCAGCTTGGCCCTCCCGGGACAGATTAATGAAAAACTGTTTTTT. Translation gives CASSLALPGQINEKLFF.